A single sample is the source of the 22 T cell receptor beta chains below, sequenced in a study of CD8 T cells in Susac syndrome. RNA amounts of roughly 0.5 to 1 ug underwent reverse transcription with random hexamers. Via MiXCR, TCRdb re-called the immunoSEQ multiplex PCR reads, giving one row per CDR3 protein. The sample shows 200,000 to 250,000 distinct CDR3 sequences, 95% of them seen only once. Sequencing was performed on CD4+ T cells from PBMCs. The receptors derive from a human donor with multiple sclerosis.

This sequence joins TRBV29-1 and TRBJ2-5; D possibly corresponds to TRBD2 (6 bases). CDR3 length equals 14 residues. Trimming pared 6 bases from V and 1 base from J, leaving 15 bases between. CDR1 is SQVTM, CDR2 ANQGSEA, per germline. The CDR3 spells CSVVGRRTQETQYF. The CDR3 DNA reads TGCAGCGTCGTTGGGAGGAGGACCCAAGAGACCCAGTACTTC.

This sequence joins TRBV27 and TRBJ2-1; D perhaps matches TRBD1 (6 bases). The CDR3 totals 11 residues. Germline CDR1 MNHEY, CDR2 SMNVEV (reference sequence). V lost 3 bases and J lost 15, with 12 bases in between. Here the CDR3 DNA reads TGTGCCAGCAGTTTCTCAGGGGTTCCGTTCTTC. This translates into CASSFSGVPFF.

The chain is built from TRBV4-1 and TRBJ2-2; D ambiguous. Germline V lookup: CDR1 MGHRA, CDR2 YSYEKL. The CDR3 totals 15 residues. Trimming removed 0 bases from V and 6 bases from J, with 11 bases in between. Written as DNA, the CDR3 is TGCGCCAGCAGCCAAGATCCGCTCGTGGCCGGGGAGCTGTTTTTT. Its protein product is CASSQDPLVAGELFF.

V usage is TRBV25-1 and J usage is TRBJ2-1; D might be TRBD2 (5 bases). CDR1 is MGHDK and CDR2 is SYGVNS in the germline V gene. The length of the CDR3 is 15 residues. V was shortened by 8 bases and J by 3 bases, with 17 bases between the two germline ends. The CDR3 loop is CASSPGGSIYNEQFF. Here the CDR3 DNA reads TGTGCCAGCTCACCGGGCGGGTCGATCTACAATGAGCAGTTCTTC.

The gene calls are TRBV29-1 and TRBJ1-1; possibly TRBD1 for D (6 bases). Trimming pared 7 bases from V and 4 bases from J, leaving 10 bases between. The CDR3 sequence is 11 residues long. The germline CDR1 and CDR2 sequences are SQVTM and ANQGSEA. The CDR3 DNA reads TGCAGCGCTGGAGGGGGCACTGAAGCTTTCTTT. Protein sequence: CSAGGGTEAFF.

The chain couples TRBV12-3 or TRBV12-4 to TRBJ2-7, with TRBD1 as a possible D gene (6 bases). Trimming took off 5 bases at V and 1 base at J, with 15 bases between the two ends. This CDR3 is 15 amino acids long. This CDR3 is CASSHPDRLSYEQYF. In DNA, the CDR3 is TGTGCCAGCAGTCACCCCGACAGGTTGTCCTACGAGCAGTACTTC.

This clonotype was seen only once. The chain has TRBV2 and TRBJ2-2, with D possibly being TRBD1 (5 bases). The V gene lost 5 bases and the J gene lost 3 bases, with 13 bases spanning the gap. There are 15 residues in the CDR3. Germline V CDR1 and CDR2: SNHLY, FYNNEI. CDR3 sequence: CASSRQSIYTGELFF. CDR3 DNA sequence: TGTGCCAGCAGTCGACAGAGTATATACACCGGGGAGCTGTTTTTT.

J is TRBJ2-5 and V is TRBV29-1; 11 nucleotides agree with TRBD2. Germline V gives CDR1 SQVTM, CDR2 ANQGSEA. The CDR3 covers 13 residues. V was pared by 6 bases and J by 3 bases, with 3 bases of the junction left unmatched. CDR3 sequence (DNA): TGCAGCGTGAGACTAGCGGGAAAAGAGACCCAGTACTTC. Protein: CSVRLAGKETQYF.

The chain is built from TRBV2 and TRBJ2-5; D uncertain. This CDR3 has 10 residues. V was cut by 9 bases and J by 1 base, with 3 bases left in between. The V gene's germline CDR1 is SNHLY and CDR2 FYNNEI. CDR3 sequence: CARGQETQYF. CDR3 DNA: TGTGCCAGGGGCCAAGAGACCCAGTACTTC. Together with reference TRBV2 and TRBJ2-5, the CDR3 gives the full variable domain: EPEVTQTPSHQVTQMGQEVILRCVPISNHLYFYWYRQILGQKVEFLVSFYNNEISEKSEIFDDQFSVERPDGSNFTLKIRSTKLEDSAMYFCARGQETQYFGPGTRLLVL.

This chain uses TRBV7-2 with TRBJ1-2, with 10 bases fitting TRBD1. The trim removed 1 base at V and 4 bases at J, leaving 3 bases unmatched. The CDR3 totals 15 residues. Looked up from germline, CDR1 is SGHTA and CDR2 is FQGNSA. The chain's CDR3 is CASSLGQGAVYGYTF. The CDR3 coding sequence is TGTGCCAGCAGCTTAGGACAGGGGGCGGTCTATGGCTACACCTTC.

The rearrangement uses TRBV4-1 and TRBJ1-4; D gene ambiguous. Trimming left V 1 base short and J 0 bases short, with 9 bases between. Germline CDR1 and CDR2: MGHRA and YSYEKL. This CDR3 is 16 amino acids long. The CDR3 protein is CASSQVNAATNEKLFF. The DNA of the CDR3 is TGCGCCAGCAGCCAAGTCAACGCAGCAACTAATGAAAAACTGTTTTTT.

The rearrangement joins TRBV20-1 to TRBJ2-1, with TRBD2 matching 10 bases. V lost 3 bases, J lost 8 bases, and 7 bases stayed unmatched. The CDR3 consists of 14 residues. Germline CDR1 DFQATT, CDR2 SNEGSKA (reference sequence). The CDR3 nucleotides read TGCAGTGCTAGGTCGCTAGCGGGAGCGGATGAGCAGTTCTTC. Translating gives CSARSLAGADEQFF.

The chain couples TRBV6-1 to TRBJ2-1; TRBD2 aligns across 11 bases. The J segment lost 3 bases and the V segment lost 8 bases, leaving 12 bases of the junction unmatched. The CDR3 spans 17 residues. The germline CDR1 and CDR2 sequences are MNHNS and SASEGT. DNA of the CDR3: TGTGCCAGCGGGTCTTATAGCGGGAGGGGGGTCTACAATGAGCAGTTCTTC. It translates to CASGSYSGRGVYNEQFF.

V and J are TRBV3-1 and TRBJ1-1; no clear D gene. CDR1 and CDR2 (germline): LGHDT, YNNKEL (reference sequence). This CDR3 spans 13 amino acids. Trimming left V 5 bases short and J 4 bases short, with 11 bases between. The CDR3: CASSTTPATEAFF. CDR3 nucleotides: TGTGCCAGCAGCACCACCCCGGCCACTGAAGCTTTCTTT.

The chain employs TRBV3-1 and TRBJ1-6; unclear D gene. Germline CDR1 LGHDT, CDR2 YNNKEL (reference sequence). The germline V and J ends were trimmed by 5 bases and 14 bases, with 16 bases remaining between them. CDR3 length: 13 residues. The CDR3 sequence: CASSFRPVLSLHF. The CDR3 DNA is TGTGCCAGCAGCTTTCGGCCTGTGTTGTCCCTCCACTTT. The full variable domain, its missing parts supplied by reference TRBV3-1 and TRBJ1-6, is DTAVSQTPKYLVTQMGNDKSIKCEQNLGHDTMYWYKQDSKKFLKIMFSYNNKELIINETVPNRFSPKSPDKAHLNLHINSLELGDSAVYFCASSFRPVLSLHFGNGTRLTVT.

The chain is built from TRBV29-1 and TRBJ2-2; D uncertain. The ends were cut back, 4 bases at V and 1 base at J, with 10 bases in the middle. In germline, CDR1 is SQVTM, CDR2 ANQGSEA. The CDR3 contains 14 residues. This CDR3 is CSVASVGNTGELFF. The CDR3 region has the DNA TGCAGCGTTGCTTCTGTAGGGAACACCGGGGAGCTGTTTTTT.

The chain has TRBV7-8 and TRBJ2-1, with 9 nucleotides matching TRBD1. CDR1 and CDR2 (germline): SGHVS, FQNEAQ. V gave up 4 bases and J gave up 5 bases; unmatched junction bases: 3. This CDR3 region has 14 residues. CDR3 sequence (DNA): TGTGCCAGCAGCTCCCGGGACAGGGACAATGAGCAGTTCTTC. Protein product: CASSSRDRDNEQFF.

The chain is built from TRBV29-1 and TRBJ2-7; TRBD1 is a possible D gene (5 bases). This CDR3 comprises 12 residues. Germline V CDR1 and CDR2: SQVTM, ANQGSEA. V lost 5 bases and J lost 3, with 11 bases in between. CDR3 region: CSVLQQGYEQYF. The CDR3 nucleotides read TGCAGCGTTCTCCAGCAGGGCTACGAGCAGTACTTC.

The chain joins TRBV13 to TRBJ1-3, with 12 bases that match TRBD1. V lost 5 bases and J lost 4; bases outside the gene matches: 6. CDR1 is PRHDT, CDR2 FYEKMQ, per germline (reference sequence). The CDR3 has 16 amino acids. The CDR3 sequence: CASSRGTGGVGNTIYF. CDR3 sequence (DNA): TGTGCCAGCAGCCGCGGGACAGGGGGCGTAGGAAACACCATATATTTT.

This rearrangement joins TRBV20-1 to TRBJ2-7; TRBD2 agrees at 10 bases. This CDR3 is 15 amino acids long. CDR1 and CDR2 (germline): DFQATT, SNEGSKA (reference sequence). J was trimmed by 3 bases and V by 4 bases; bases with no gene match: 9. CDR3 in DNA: TGCAGTGCTATGTCGGCTAGCGGGAGTAGCTACGAGCAGTACTTC. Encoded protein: CSAMSASGSSYEQYF.

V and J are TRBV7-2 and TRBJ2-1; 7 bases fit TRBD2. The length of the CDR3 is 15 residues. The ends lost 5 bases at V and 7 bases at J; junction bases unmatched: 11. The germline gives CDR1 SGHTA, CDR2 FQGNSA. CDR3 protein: CASSRGGLGDNEQFF. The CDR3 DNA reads TGTGCCAGCAGCCGAGGAGGACTAGGCGATAATGAGCAGTTCTTC.

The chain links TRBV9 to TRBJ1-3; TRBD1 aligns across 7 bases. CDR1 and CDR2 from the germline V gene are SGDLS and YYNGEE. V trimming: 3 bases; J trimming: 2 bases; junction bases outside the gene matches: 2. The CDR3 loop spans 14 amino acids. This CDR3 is CASSDTGAGNTIYF. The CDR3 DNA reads TGTGCCAGCAGCGATACAGGGGCTGGAAACACCATATATTTT.